This T cell receptor beta chain was obtained from a study of T-cell reconstitution after alpha-beta-depleted transplantation in children. The length of the CDR3 is 15 residues. V shed 0 bases, J shed 6 bases, and the junction held 7 bases outside the gene matches. Germline CDR1 and CDR2: ENHRY and SYGVKD. Preparation of the TCRbeta library was carried out with unique molecular identifiers. From the PCR reads, TCRdb called clonotypes with MiXCR, one entry per CDR3 protein. The sample holds 250,000 to 300,000 distinct CDR3 sequences, roughly a tenth seen once. Note on this clonotype: A much larger clone lies a single base off, so this may be a read error.

J is TRBJ2-7 and V is TRBV10-3, with 8 bases fitting TRBD2. The sequence was collected from a boy under three years old with acute myeloid leukemia, due to receive a stem cell transplant. The material was PBMCs, obtained before TCRalphabeta/CD19-depleted stem cell transplant. Here the CDR3 reads CAISESKRERSEQYF. CDR3 nucleotide sequence: TGTGCCATCAGTGAGTCTAAGCGGGAGCGATCCGAGCAGTACTTC.